The source of this TCR beta chain is a study of cytomegalovirus exposure and HLA in healthy donors. Per the germline V gene, CDR1 is MNHEY and CDR2 is SVGAGI. The ends were cut back, 1 base at V and 2 bases at J, with 12 bases in the middle. CDR3 size: 16 residues. Concerning this clone: As yet, its antigen is unknown.

Study results and limitations: When a later analysis was performed, an Asian-associated ancestry cluster reportedly had fewer N-insertions than the roughly 700-donor mean. The records held CMV serostatus as the only immune exposure information.

The PCR made use of 60 Vbeta and 13 Jbeta primers. Only in-frame clones appear in the TCRdb table, and some are missing; sequencing was by immunoSEQ multiplex PCR. Of around 150,000 clones in the sample, 75% to 85% were seen once. The chain uses TRBV6-5 and TRBJ1-3; D possibly corresponds to TRBD1 (5 bases). The sequence was collected from a middle-aged man in good health and CMV-seropositive. The specimen sequenced was PBMCs. The CDR3 DNA follows: TGTGCCAGCAGTTACTTATCAGGGCCCCCTGGAAACACCATATATTTT. It codes for CASSYLSGPPGNTIYF.